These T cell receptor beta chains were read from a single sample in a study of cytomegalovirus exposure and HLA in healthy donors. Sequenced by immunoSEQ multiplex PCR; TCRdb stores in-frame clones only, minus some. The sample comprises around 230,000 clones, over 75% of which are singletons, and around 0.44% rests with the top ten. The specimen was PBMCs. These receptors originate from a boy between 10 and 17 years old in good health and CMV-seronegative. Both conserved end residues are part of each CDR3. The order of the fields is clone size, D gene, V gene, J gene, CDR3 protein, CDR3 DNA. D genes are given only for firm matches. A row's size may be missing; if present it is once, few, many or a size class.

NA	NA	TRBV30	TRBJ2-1	CAWSVRGRGDYNEQFF	TGTGCCTGGAGTGTACGGGGCAGGGGAGACTACAATGAGCAGTTCTTC
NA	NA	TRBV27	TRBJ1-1	CASSSPGEPNTEAFF	TGTGCCAGCAGTTCCCCGGGGGAGCCGAACACTGAAGCTTTCTTT
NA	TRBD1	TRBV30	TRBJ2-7	CAWSRDRSYEQYF	TGTGCCTGGTCTCGGGACAGGTCGTACGAGCAGTACTTC
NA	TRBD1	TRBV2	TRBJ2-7	CASSQQGAALEQYF	TGTGCCAGCAGTCAACAGGGGGCTGCTCTCGAGCAGTACTTC
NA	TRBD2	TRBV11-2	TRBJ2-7	CASSLDLAGGPREQYF	TGTGCCAGCAGCTTAGATTTGGCGGGAGGGCCGAGGGAGCAGTACTTC
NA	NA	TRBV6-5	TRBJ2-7	CASSYYSGPYEQYF	TGTGCCAGCAGTTACTATTCAGGGCCCTACGAGCAGTACTTC
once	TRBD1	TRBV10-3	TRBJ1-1	CAIREDRTNTEAFF	TGTGCCATCAGGGAGGACAGGACAAACACTGAAGCTTTCTTT
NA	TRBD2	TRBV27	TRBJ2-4	CASGLGKNIQYF	TGTGCCAGTGGACTAGGGAAAAACATTCAGTACTTC
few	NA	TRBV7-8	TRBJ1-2	CASSPTSLRGYTF	TGTGCCAGCAGCCCCACCAGTCTGCGGGGCTACACCTTC
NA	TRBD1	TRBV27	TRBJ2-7	CAIGTGGYGQYF	TGTGCCATCGGGACAGGGGGCTATGGGCAGTACTTC
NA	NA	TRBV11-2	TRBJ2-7	CASSNLHVDEQYF	TGTGCCAGCAGCAACCTCCACGTAGACGAGCAGTACTTC
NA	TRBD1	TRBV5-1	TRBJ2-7	CASSSDRAAYEQYF	TGCGCCAGCAGCTCCGACAGGGCGGCCTACGAGCAGTACTTC
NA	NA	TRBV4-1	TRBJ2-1	CASSQTDNEQFF	TGCGCCAGCAGCCAAACGGACAATGAGCAGTTCTTC
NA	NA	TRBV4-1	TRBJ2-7	CASSQDGGVTYEQYF	TGCGCCAGCAGCCAAGACGGGGGAGTTACTTACGAGCAGTACTTC
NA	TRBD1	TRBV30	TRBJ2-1	CAWDRDRVYNEQFF	TGTGCCTGGGACCGGGACAGGGTCTACAATGAGCAGTTCTTC
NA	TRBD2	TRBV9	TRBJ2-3	CASSQRTSGGAFDTQYF	TGTGCCAGCAGCCAACGTACTAGCGGGGGGGCTTTTGATACGCAGTATTTT
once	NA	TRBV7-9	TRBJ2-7	CSSSVDSYEQYF	TGTTCCAGCAGCGTTGACAGCTACGAGCAGTACTTC
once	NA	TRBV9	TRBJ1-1	CASSVGRSDTEAFF	TGTGCCAGCAGCGTAGGTCGGTCCGACACTGAAGCTTTCTTT
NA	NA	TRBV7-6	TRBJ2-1	CASSLAGEGDEQFF	TGTGCCAGCAGCTTAGCCGGGGAGGGGGATGAGCAGTTCTTC
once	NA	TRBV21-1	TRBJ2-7	CARGITGGGHEQYF	TGTGCCAGGGGGATCACAGGGGGCGGCCACGAGCAGTACTTC
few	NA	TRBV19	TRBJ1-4	CASSMRAGATNEKLFF	TGTGCCAGTAGTATGAGGGCAGGGGCAACTAATGAAAAACTGTTTTTT
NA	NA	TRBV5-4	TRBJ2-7	CASSSEPGVHEQYF	TGTGCCAGCAGCTCGGAACCAGGGGTCCACGAGCAGTACTTC
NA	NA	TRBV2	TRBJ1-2	CASSRSTGRGYTF	TGTGCCAGCAGTCGATCGACAGGCCGAGGCTACACCTTC
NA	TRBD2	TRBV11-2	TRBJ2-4	CASRQAGGPKNIQYF	TGTGCCAGCAGACAAGCGGGGGGGCCAAAAAACATTCAGTACTTC
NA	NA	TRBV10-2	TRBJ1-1	CASSAYSGNTEAFF	TGCGCCAGCAGTGCGTATAGTGGTAACACTGAAGCTTTCTTT
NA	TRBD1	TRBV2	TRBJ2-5	CASTGQGGVETQYF	TGTGCCAGCACCGGACAGGGGGGGGTGGAGACCCAGTACTTC
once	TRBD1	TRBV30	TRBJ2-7	CAWIRDSHEQYF	TGTGCCTGGATCCGGGACAGCCACGAGCAGTACTTC
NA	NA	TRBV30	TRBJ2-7	CASGSLSGEQYF	TGTGCCTCCGGTTCCCTATCCGGGGAACAGTACTTC
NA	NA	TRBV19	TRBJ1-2	CASSTTVRANYGYTF	TGTGCCAGTAGTACGACAGTTAGGGCTAACTATGGCTACACCTTC
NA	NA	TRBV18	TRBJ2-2	CASSPPYGTGELFF	TGTGCCAGCTCACCACCCTATGGCACCGGGGAGCTGTTTTTT
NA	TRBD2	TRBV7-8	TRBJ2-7	CASSVRGRLYEQYF	TGTGCCAGCAGCGTCCGCGGGAGGCTCTACGAGCAGTACTTC
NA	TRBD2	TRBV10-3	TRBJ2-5	CAISESGLAGQETQYF	TGTGCCATCAGTGAGTCGGGACTAGCGGGACAAGAGACCCAGTACTTC
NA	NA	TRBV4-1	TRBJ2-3	CASSPGAGLGTDTQYF	TGCGCCAGCAGCCCAGGGGCAGGGTTGGGTACAGATACGCAGTATTTT
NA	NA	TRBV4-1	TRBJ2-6	CASSRPTGYGANVLTF	TGCGCCAGCAGCCGCCCGACAGGATATGGGGCCAACGTCCTGACTTTC
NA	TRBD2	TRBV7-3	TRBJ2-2	CASSFSGGTGELFF	TGTGCCAGCAGCTTTTCGGGGGGCACCGGGGAGCTGTTTTTT